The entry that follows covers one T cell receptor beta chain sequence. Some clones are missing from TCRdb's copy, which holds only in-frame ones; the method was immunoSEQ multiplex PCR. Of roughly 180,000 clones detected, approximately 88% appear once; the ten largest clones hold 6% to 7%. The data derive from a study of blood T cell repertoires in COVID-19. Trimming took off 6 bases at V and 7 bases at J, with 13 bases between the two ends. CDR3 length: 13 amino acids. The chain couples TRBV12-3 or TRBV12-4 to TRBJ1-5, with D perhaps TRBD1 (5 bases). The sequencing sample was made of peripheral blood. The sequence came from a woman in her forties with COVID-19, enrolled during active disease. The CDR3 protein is CASRLGEGQPQHF. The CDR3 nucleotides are TGTGCCAGCAGGCTGGGGGAGGGACAGCCCCAGCATTTT.